This T cell receptor (beta chain) was observed in a study of cytomegalovirus exposure and HLA in healthy donors. Whole-study findings and limits: Among donors in an Asian-associated ancestry cluster, a later analysis reportedly found fewer N-insertions than the approximately 700-donor mean. Cytomegalovirus association was assigned to some 160 TCR beta chains. Immune exposure data for these donors was limited to CMV serostatus.

Germline V gives CDR1 LNHDA, CDR2 SQIVND (reference sequence). With V trimmed by 3 bases and J by 6 bases, 5 bases remained unmatched. CDR3 size: 14 residues. In this sample, this clone turned up a few times. Its antigen is unidentified. Researchers ran the PCR with 60 Vbeta and 13 Jbeta primers. Generated by immunoSEQ multiplex PCR, the TCRdb table keeps only in-frame clones and is missing some. This sample carries 100,000 to 150,000 clones, more than 65% of them seen once, and the ten largest clones take 9.5% to 15%. The V gene is TRBV19, the J gene TRBJ2-1; 7 nucleotides line up with TRBD1. This clonotype originated in a middle-aged woman in good health and CMV-seropositive. Sequenced material: PBMCs. The CDR3 is CASSMWQGVNEQFF. The CDR3 DNA is TGTGCCAGTAGTATGTGGCAGGGGGTCAATGAGCAGTTCTTC. The variable domain in full, with the rest retrieved from reference TRBV19 and TRBJ2-1, is DGGITQSPKYLFRKEGQNVTLSCEQNLNHDAMYWYRQDPGQGLRLIYYSQIVNDFQKGDIAEGYSVSREKKESFPLTVTSAQKNPTAFYLCASSMWQGVNEQFFGPGTRLTVL.